Presented here are 31 T cell receptor beta chains from one specimen sequenced in a study of blood T cell repertoires in COVID-19. The table came from immunoSEQ multiplex PCR; TCRdb's copy has only in-frame clones and leaves some out. The sample shows 360,000 or so clones, approximately 90% of them seen only once. Sample: peripheral blood. All receptors derive from a woman aged 55-69 years with COVID-19, enrolled during active disease.

This sequence joins TRBV28 and TRBJ2-7; TRBD1 aligns across 8 bases. Germline CDR1 reads MDHEN; CDR2 reads SYDVKM. The CDR3 covers 14 residues. Germline trimming cut 8 bases from V and 9 bases from J; bases unmatched to any gene: 15. The CDR3 reads CASRYGQGASWQYF. The DNA for the CDR3 is TGTGCCAGCCGATACGGACAGGGAGCTTCATGGCAGTACTTC.

The V gene is TRBV28, the J gene TRBJ1-1; TRBD1 is a possible D gene (6 bases). Germline CDR1 and CDR2: MDHEN and SYDVKM. V was clipped by 1 base and J by 1 base, with 10 bases between them. The CDR3 sequence is 15 residues long. The CDR3 sequence: CASSLFGRGNTEAFF. In DNA form, the CDR3 reads TGTGCCAGCAGTTTATTTGGCAGGGGGAACACTGAAGCTTTCTTT.

The rearrangement links TRBV9 to TRBJ1-1; 9 bases line up with TRBD1. Germline V gene data show CDR1 as SGDLS and CDR2 as YYNGEE. The CDR3 is 15 amino acids. V gave up 3 bases and J gave up 5 bases; unmatched junction bases: 8. Here the CDR3 reads CASSAKQGAETEAFF. DNA for the CDR3: TGTGCCAGCAGCGCCAAACAGGGGGCGGAAACTGAAGCTTTCTTT.

To note about this clone: This specimen includes other DNA sequences encoding the same CDR3. The chain combines TRBV30 with TRBJ1-2, with TRBD1 matching over 8 bases. With 0 bases clipped from V and 8 bases from J, the junction kept 2 bases outside the gene matches. The CDR3 consists of 12 residues. The germline V gene has CDR1 GTSNPN and CDR2 SVGIG (reference sequence). As DNA, the CDR3 is TGTGCCTGGAGTGTACAGGGGGACGGCTACACCTTC. Amino acid sequence: CAWSVQGDGYTF.

The gene calls are TRBV6-5 and TRBJ1-2; D gene uncertain. V lost 6 bases, J lost 1 base, and 9 bases lay in between. The CDR3 is 13 amino acids. Germline V gene data show CDR1 as MNHEY and CDR2 as SVGAGI. Here the CDR3 reads CASSGTRNYGYTF. CDR3 bases: TGTGCCAGCAGCGGTACTCGTAACTATGGCTACACCTTC.

The chain recombines TRBV6-6 with TRBJ2-6; TRBD1 aligns across 7 bases. Looked up from germline, CDR1 is MNHNY and CDR2 is SVGAGI (reference sequence). The CDR3 contains 16 residues. Losses at the gene ends were 11 bases for V and 4 bases for J; bases not matched to a gene: 14. The CDR3 loop reads CAHRGKGAGGANVLTF. In DNA, the CDR3 is TGTGCCCACCGTGGGAAGGGGGCGGGCGGGGCCAACGTCCTGACTTTC.

This clone was seen at least ten times. In the same sample, other DNA sequences code for this CDR3. The chain recombines TRBV18 with TRBJ2-7, with D uncertain. This CDR3 is built from 12 residues. Trimming removed 3 bases at V and 7 bases at J, with 10 bases between. From germline, CDR1 is KGHSH and CDR2 LQKENI. CDR3 DNA sequence: TGTGCCAGCTCACCCAGAGGCCGTGAGCAGTACTTC. Amino acid sequence: CASSPRGREQYF.

This chain connects TRBV9 to TRBJ1-5, with D possibly being TRBD1 (6 bases). The V and J ends lost 0 bases and 9 bases respectively, with 13 bases between them. Germline V gene data show CDR1 as SGDLS and CDR2 as YYNGEE. The CDR3 sequence is 14 residues long. CDR3: CASSVADSTLPQHF. The CDR3 DNA is TGTGCCAGCAGCGTAGCGGACAGCACCCTGCCCCAGCATTTT.

V usage is TRBV5-8 and J usage is TRBJ1-2, with a possible D match to TRBD1 (5 bases). CDR1 is SGHTS, CDR2 YDEGEE, per germline. The CDR3 consists of 14 residues. V dropped 4 bases and J dropped 3 bases, with 13 bases sitting between them. CDR3 in amino acids: CASSVRAGHYGYTF. The DNA for the CDR3 is TGTGCCAGCAGCGTTAGGGCGGGACACTATGGCTACACCTTC.

This chain uses TRBV27 with TRBJ1-1; possible D gene TRBD1, 6 bases. From germline, CDR1 is MNHEY and CDR2 SMNVEV (reference sequence). Between the trimmed V and J ends, which lost 3 bases and 4 bases, there was a span of 9 bases. This CDR3 region has 13 residues. CDR3 residues: CASSFQQGTEAFF. Here the CDR3 DNA reads TGTGCCAGCAGTTTTCAACAGGGCACTGAAGCTTTCTTT.

In this sample, this clone turned up once. The chain links TRBV25-1 to TRBJ2-5; 11 bases align to TRBD2. The CDR3 has 14 residues. Trimming cost V 3 bases and J 7 bases; bases outside gene matches: 4. Germline V gene data show CDR1 as MGHDK and CDR2 as SYGVNS. This CDR3 is CASSELAGGGTQYF. CDR3 DNA: TGTGCCAGCAGTGAGCTAGCGGGGGGAGGGACCCAGTACTTC. The variable domain in full, completed from reference TRBV25-1 and TRBJ2-5, reads EADIYQTPRYLVIGTGKKITLECSQTMGHDKMYWYQQDPGMELHLIHYSYGVNSTEKGDLSSESTVSRIRTEHFPLTLESARPSHTSQYLCASSELAGGGTQYFGPGTRLLVL.

The rearrangement joins TRBV6-2 or TRBV6-3 to TRBJ1-5; 7 bases are a match to TRBD1. V lost 5 bases to trimming and J lost 3 bases; unmatched junction nucleotides: 7. Germline CDR1 reads MNHEY; CDR2 reads SVGEGT. The CDR3 contains 15 residues. CDR3 sequence: CASSVGQTNNQPQHF. CDR3 DNA: TGTGCCAGCAGTGTGGGACAGACCAACAATCAGCCCCAGCATTTT.

The CDR3, as DNA: TGTGCCAGTAGTATGTTAGGGGACAGGGGGGCGGGTAAGCAGCCCCAGCATTTT. Translated: CASSMLGDRGAGKQPQHF. J is TRBJ1-5 and V is TRBV19; 11 positions agree with TRBD1. CDR1 is LNHDA and CDR2 is SQIVND in the germline V gene (reference sequence). Trimming cost V 3 bases and J 7 bases; bases outside gene matches: 14. This CDR3 has 18 residues.

The chain recombines TRBV5-1 with TRBJ2-1, with D tentatively TRBD2 (5 bases). The CDR3 length is 16 residues. The V end lost 0 bases, the J end lost 6 bases, and 16 bases lay between the germline ends. CDR1 is SGHRS, CDR2 YFSETQ, per germline. Here the CDR3 reads CASSLEAAAWGNEQFF. As DNA, the CDR3 is TGCGCCAGCAGCTTGGAAGCGGCGGCCTGGGGCAATGAGCAGTTCTTC.

This chain links TRBV18 with TRBJ1-1; 9 positions match TRBD1. From germline, CDR1 is KGHSH and CDR2 LQKENI. J gave up 5 bases and V 6 bases, and 7 bases lay outside the gene matches. CDR3 length: 14 residues. The CDR3 DNA is TGTGCCAGCTCTCCGGACAGGGGAGGGACTGAAGCTTTCTTT. Encoded protein: CASSPDRGGTEAFF.

The chain joins TRBV2 to TRBJ2-7, with 7 bases matching TRBD1. V gave up 6 bases and J gave up 2 bases; unmatched junction bases: 4. Germline V gene lookup returns CDR1 SNHLY and CDR2 FYNNEI. The CDR3 contains 13 residues. CDR3 DNA: TGTGCCAGCAGGACAGGGAGACCCTACGAGCAGTACTTC. This sequence encodes CASRTGRPYEQYF.

The rearrangement joins TRBV28 to TRBJ1-5; possibly TRBD1 for D (6 bases). V was pared by 4 bases and J by 8 bases, with 15 bases between. CDR1 and CDR2 (germline): MDHEN, SYDVKM. The CDR3 sequence is 14 residues long. CDR3 in amino acids: CASSSTGRVEPQHF. The CDR3 DNA reads TGTGCCAGCAGTTCTACAGGGCGGGTCGAGCCCCAGCATTTT.

This CDR3 reads CASGDRGRSEKLFF. For the CDR3, the DNA is TGTGCCAGCGGCGACAGGGGGCGAAGTGAAAAACTGTTTTTT. This chain links TRBV6-5 with TRBJ1-4, with 10 bases fitting TRBD1. Germline CDR1 and CDR2: MNHEY and SVGAGI. CDR3 length equals 14 residues. V lost 8 bases and J lost 7; bases outside the gene matches: 7.

J is TRBJ2-4 and V is TRBV20-1, with D uncertain. Germline CDR1 reads DFQATT; CDR2 reads SNEGSKA (reference sequence). V was clipped by 3 bases and J by 8 bases, with 5 bases between them. The CDR3 sequence is 10 residues long. The CDR3 spells CSASEDIQYF. Here the CDR3 DNA reads TGCAGTGCTAGCGAGGACATTCAGTACTTC.

The chain carries TRBV28 and TRBJ2-7; 9 bases match TRBD1. CDR1 and CDR2 from the germline V gene are MDHEN and SYDVKM. The CDR3 is 14 residues long. V dropped 5 bases and J dropped 5; count of bases not matched to a gene: 7. CDR3 in amino acids: CASSLSTGGHEQYF. The CDR3 bases are TGTGCCAGCAGTCTCTCGACAGGGGGACACGAGCAGTACTTC. The whole variable domain, filled in from reference TRBV28 and TRBJ2-7, reads DVKVTQSSRYLVKRTGEKVFLECVQDMDHENMFWYRQDPGLGLRLIYFSYDVKMKEKGDIPEGYSVSREKKERFSLILESASTNQTSMYLCASSLSTGGHEQYFGPGTRLTVT.

The chain links TRBV28 to TRBJ2-1; 7 bases map to TRBD2. Unmatched junction bases numbered 8, after V lost 6 bases and J lost 0 bases. The CDR3 runs 16 residues. CDR1 is MDHEN and CDR2 is SYDVKM in the germline V gene. The CDR3 DNA reads TGTGCCAGCAGCCCCCTTTCGGGGGGCTCCTACAATGAGCAGTTCTTC. Translating gives CASSPLSGGSYNEQFF.

This clone was counted between two and nine times. The J gene is TRBJ1-2, the V gene TRBV5-6; D might be TRBD1 (5 bases). The CDR3 is 11 amino acids. Trimming took off 3 bases at V and 13 bases at J, with 13 bases between the two ends. Germline V gene lookup returns CDR1 SGHDT and CDR2 YYEEEE. The CDR3 spells CASSSSGKGTF. Written as DNA, the CDR3 is TGTGCCAGCAGCTCCTCAGGGAAAGGCACCTTC.

The chain employs TRBV10-1 and TRBJ1-1, with D perhaps matching TRBD1 (6 bases). CDR1 is WNHNN and CDR2 is SYGVQD in the germline V gene (reference sequence). The CDR3 is made up of 13 amino acids. Trimming stripped 8 bases from V and 1 base from J, with 11 bases between. The CDR3 DNA sequence: TGCGCCAGCCAAAGACAGGCGAACACTGAAGCTTTCTTT. This codes for CASQRQANTEAFF.

The rearrangement uses TRBV21-1 and TRBJ2-1; whether TRBD1, the table's D call, matches the DNA was not checked. TRBV21-1 is given as a pseudogene. This CDR3 contains 16 residues. The CDR3 region is CASSRDPGQGFNEQFF. The CDR3 DNA sequence: TGTGCCAGCAGCAGGGATCCTGGACAGGGTTTCAATGAGCAGTTCTTC.

The V gene is TRBV7-3, the J gene TRBJ2-1; perhaps TRBD1 as D (5 bases). CDR3 size: 15 residues. V was trimmed by 5 bases and J by 3 bases, leaving 14 bases between them. Per germline, CDR1 SGHTA and CDR2 FQGTGA. The chain's CDR3 is CASSPQGNNYNEQFF. The CDR3 coding sequence is TGTGCCAGCAGCCCTCAGGGTAACAACTACAATGAGCAGTTCTTC.

The V and J genes are TRBV2 and TRBJ1-5; TRBD1 is a possible D gene (5 bases). CDR1 is SNHLY, CDR2 FYNNEI, per germline. With 0 bases removed from V and 5 bases from J, the gap between germline ends came to 14 bases. The CDR3 is 16 amino acids. CDR3: CASSEAWGGVDQPQHF. The CDR3 DNA is TGTGCCAGCAGTGAAGCTTGGGGGGGAGTAGATCAGCCCCAGCATTTT.

This chain joins TRBV3-1 (or the pseudogene TRBV3-2) and TRBJ1-3; D possibly corresponds to TRBD1 (6 bases). V was cut by 2 bases and J by 0 bases, with 17 bases left in between. The CDR3 totals 18 residues. CDR1 and CDR2 from the germline V gene are LGHDT and YNNKEL (reference sequence). Here the CDR3 reads CASSQSRGPLSSGNTIYF. For the CDR3, the DNA is TGTGCCAGCAGCCAATCCAGGGGCCCACTAAGCTCTGGAAACACCATATATTTT.

The CDR3 loop is CASSPQGEGYTF. The CDR3 DNA reads as TGTGCCAGCTCACCCCAGGGGGAAGGCTACACCTTC. This chain uses TRBV18 with TRBJ1-2, with TRBD1 identical over 7 bases. After removal of 3 bases from V and 8 bases from J, the junction contained 3 bases not matched to a gene. Germline CDR1 KGHSH, CDR2 LQKENI. CDR3 length: 12 residues.

This clone appeared a few times. This chain links TRBV6-1 with TRBJ2-4; tentative D call: TRBD1 (5 bases). Germline CDR1 reads MNHNS; CDR2 reads SASEGT. The CDR3 covers 16 residues. V was shortened by 4 bases and J by 0 bases, with 13 bases between the two germline ends. The CDR3 here is CASSGVDILAKNIQYF. The CDR3 region has the DNA TGTGCCAGCAGTGGGGTGGACATACTAGCCAAAAACATTCAGTACTTC.

This clone was detected once. J is TRBJ1-2 and V is TRBV2; D is possibly TRBD1 (5 bases). CDR1 is SNHLY and CDR2 is FYNNEI in the germline V gene. The CDR3 extends over 14 amino acids. Trimming stripped 5 bases from V and 6 bases from J, with 16 bases between. Written as DNA, the CDR3 is TGTGCCAGCAGTCCCCGGAGGGGCGAGGATGGCTACACCTTC. Translating it yields CASSPRRGEDGYTF.

This chain uses TRBV2 with TRBJ2-7; 10 bases line up with TRBD2. Germline V gives CDR1 SNHLY, CDR2 FYNNEI. V shed 1 base and J 2 bases; nucleotides not matched to a gene: 5. The CDR3 spans 16 residues. In DNA, the CDR3 is TGTGCCAGCAGTGAAGGGAGGAGCGGGGGGGCCTACGAGCAGTACTTC. It translates to CASSEGRSGGAYEQYF.